These 11 T cell receptor beta chains came from one sample sequenced in a study of breast tumors, draining lymph nodes, adjacent tissues. One entry per CDR3 protein, called by TCRdb with MiXCR from the multiplex PCR reads. This repertoire shows 140,000 to 150,000 distinct CDR3 sequences, around a third found once; its top ten account for around 2.3%. Samples came from axillary lymph nodes draining the breast cancer. Sequencing used axillary lymph node tissue. These receptors were obtained from a female donor with breast cancer. Some clones in this sample may be carry-over from other donors' samples.

V and J are TRBV15 and TRBJ1-1; D is uncertain. Trimming removed 1 base from V and 11 bases from J, with 29 bases in between. The CDR3 is 18 amino acids. Germline V gene sequence: CDR1 LNHNV, CDR2 YYDKDF (reference sequence). Here the CDR3 DNA reads TGTGCCACCAGCAGAGGTCTCCTCCGCGATCCGAACCGGATAGGGGCTTTCTTT. The encoded protein is CATSRGLLRDPNRIGAFF.

This clonotype was recorded at least ten times. V and J are TRBV5-6 and TRBJ2-1; D is possibly TRBD1 (7 bases). Between the trimmed V and J ends, which lost 3 bases and 3 bases, there was a span of 13 bases. The CDR3 is 15 residues long. Per germline, CDR1 SGHDT and CDR2 YYEEEE. The CDR3 coding sequence is TGTGCCAGCAGCTCCGGCGGGACAGACTACAATGAGCAGTTCTTC. Its protein product is CASSSGGTDYNEQFF.

The rearrangement uses TRBV6-5 and TRBJ1-4; D might be TRBD1 (5 bases). CDR1 is MNHEY and CDR2 is SVGAGI in the germline V gene. V lost 5 bases and J 6 bases, leaving 34 bases between the germline ends. This CDR3 comprises 21 residues. CDR3 in amino acids: CASSQDTLSSAGRGIDEKLFF. For the CDR3, the DNA is TGTGCCAGCAGTCAGGACACCTTGAGTTCTGCTGGCAGAGGGATTGATGAAAAACTGTTTTTT.

This CDR3 is CASSLGFGQGSYGYTF. The CDR3 DNA follows: TGTGCCAGCAGCTTAGGGTTTGGGCAGGGCTCCTATGGCTACACCTTC. The V call is TRBV7-3, the J call TRBJ1-2, with a tentative D call TRBD1 (5 bases). Germline V gene lookup returns CDR1 SGHTA and CDR2 FQGTGA. V was pared by 2 bases and J by 4 bases, with 17 bases between. The CDR3 consists of 16 residues.

The chain recombines TRBV20-1 with TRBJ1-2; a weak D match, TRBD1 (5 bases). CDR3 length: 16 residues. V was shortened by 5 bases and J by 11 bases, with 30 bases between the two germline ends. Germline CDR1 DFQATT, CDR2 SNEGSKA (reference sequence). The CDR3 DNA reads TGCAGTGCTTTTCGGCTACTCGGGGCAGGAGGAGGAGGTTACACCTTC. Encoded protein: CSAFRLLGAGGGGYTF.

This chain joins TRBV19 and TRBJ1-1, with 7 bases that match TRBD1. This CDR3 is built from 14 residues. Looked up from germline, CDR1 is LNHDA and CDR2 is SQIVND (reference sequence). The trim removed 2 bases at V and 8 bases at J, leaving 8 bases unmatched. Here the CDR3 DNA reads TGTGCCAGTAGTATAAATAGCCTGACAGGGGAAGCTTTCTTT. This translates into CASSINSLTGEAFF. Drawing the rest from reference TRBV19 and TRBJ1-1, the complete variable domain is DGGITQSPKYLFRKEGQNVTLSCEQNLNHDAMYWYRQDPGQGLRLIYYSQIVNDFQKGDIAEGYSVSREKKESFPLTVTSAQKNPTAFYLCASSINSLTGEAFFGQGTRLTVV.

This clonotype was detected a few times. V and J are TRBV20-1 and TRBJ2-7; the match to TRBD2 covers 7 bases. With V trimmed by 0 bases and J by 0 bases, 5 bases remained unmatched. The germline gives CDR1 DFQATT, CDR2 SNEGSKA (reference sequence). The CDR3 length is 15 residues. The CDR3 spells CSARDGGGGSYEQYF. The CDR3 DNA reads as TGCAGTGCTAGAGATGGCGGCGGGGGCTCCTACGAGCAGTACTTC.

This clonotype appeared many times. This sequence joins TRBV7-6 and TRBJ2-2, with D perhaps assigned TRBD1 or TRBD2 (6 bases each). V dropped 9 bases and J dropped 3 bases, with 14 bases sitting between them. The CDR3 has 14 residues. CDR1 and CDR2 (germline): SGHVS, FNYEAQ. In DNA, the CDR3 is TGTGCCAGTTCCCGGGGGCCAGACACCGGGGAGCTGTTTTTT. Translating gives CASSRGPDTGELFF.

This clonotype was observed at least ten times. The chain is built from TRBV20-1 and TRBJ2-3; 7 bases map to TRBD1. V dropped 3 bases and J dropped 4; count of bases not matched to a gene: 13. CDR1 is DFQATT, CDR2 SNEGSKA, per germline (reference sequence). CDR3 length: 16 amino acids. CDR3 coding DNA: TGCAGTGCTAGCGGCGCTGGCAGGGGGATTGCAGATACGCAGTATTTT. Its translation is CSASGAGRGIADTQYF.

Concerning this clonotype: A much larger clone differs from this one at a single base, so this may be a read error. The chain joins TRBV7-6 to TRBJ2-4; 8 bases agree with TRBD2. Germline CDR1 is SGHVS and CDR2 is FNYEAQ. The length of the CDR3 is 19 residues. CDR3 nucleotide sequence: TGTGCCAGCAGCTTAGAATCTTCGGCTAGCGGGTTTCTAGGGAACATTCAGTGCTTC. Translated, it gives CASSLESSASGFLGNIQCF. The full variable domain, with the rest looked up from reference TRBV7-6 and TRBJ2-4, is GAGVSQSPRYKVTKRGQDVALRCDPISGHVSLYWYRQALGQGPEFLTYFNYEAQQDKSGLPNDRFSAERPEGSISTLTIQRTEQRDSAMYRCASSLESSASGFLGNIQCFGAGTRLSVL.

The chain combines TRBV24-1 with TRBJ2-7; no definite D call. The CDR3 is made up of 13 amino acids. Trimming removed 4 bases at V and 3 bases at J, with 9 bases between. Looked up from germline, CDR1 is KGHDR and CDR2 is SFDVKD. The CDR3, as DNA: TGTGCCACCAGTGACCCGACCCACTACGAGCAGTACTTC. Translated, it gives CATSDPTHYEQYF.